The clone carrying this T cell receptor (beta chain) showed up many times. The source of the sample is a study of Graves' ophthalmopathy and Graves' hyperthyroidism. As the template, RNA transcripts were used to amplify TCR beta CDR3 regions. The library came from an HTBI-primed first-round RT-PCR and a second-round multiplex PCR. TCRdb called the multiplex PCR reads again in MiXCR, with one record for every CDR3 protein. The sample gives roughly 300,000 distinct CDR3 sequences, about a sixth of which show up once; around an eighth is in the top ten. The CDR3 has 14 residues. The ends were cut back, 2 bases at V and 0 bases at J, with 7 bases in the middle.

Sample: peripheral blood. The genes are TRBV12-3 or TRBV12-4 and TRBJ2-5; D is unresolved. This clonotype was obtained from an adult man with Graves' ophthalmopathy. The CDR3 DNA sequence: TGTGCCAGCAGTTTAATGGAGTACCAAGAGACCCAGTACTTC. Protein: CASSLMEYQETQYF.